The clone carrying this T cell receptor beta chain showed up just a few times. Its matching antigen is unknown. The iRepertoire nested amplicon-rescue multiplex PCR amplified TCR alpha and beta CDR3s from RNA. Input was about 85-400 ng of tissue mRNA or PBMC total RNA. TCRdb independently ran MiXCR on the multiplex PCR reads; one entry per CDR3 protein. The sample yields more than 300,000 distinct CDR3 sequences, about two fifths seen once. The sample is drawn from a study of glioma-infiltrating T cells. Study context: Target coverage was about 4- to 11-fold for roughly one million blood T cells. Whole-study results and caveats: A blood CDR3 motif signature was depleted in highly divergent patients. Tissue-blood divergence was below expectation in non-neoplastic patients, above in gliomas.

Germline V gene lookup returns CDR1 MDHEN and CDR2 SYDVKM. The CDR3 loop spans 14 amino acids. The ends lost 4 bases at V and 3 bases at J; junction bases unmatched: 2. Source material: glioma tissue, nonneoplastic brain tissue, or PBMCs (not recorded which). The genes are TRBV28 and TRBJ2-7; the match to TRBD1 covers 11 bases. The sequence was collected from a human donor with low-grade glioma or glioblastoma, undergoing nonglioma brain surgery, or in good health (not recorded which). CDR3 sequence reads: CASSWGTGGYEQYF. DNA of the CDR3: TGTGCCAGCAGTTGGGGGACAGGGGGCTACGAGCAGTACTTC.